A selection of T cell receptor beta chains follows, all from one sample in a study of blood T cell repertoires in COVID-19. The assay was immunoSEQ multiplex PCR, and TCRdb's table has in-frame clones only and misses some. The sample records 170,000 or so clones, around nine tenths being singletons. The specimen sequenced was peripheral blood. The receptors come from a man aged 40-50 years with active or convalescent COVID-19. Each CDR3 is given with its conserved first and last residue. The D gene is left open where the match is weak. A clone size is listed for some rows: how often the clone was seen (once, few, many), or a class if it is expanded.

v_call	j_call	clone_size	d_call	cdr3_nt	cdr3_aa
TRBV4-3	TRBJ1-3	.	.	TGCGCCAGCAGCCAAGAAGGGGCCGGACGGTACTCTGGAAACACCATATATTTT	CASSQEGAGRYSGNTIYF
TRBV27	TRBJ2-1	.	.	TGTGCCAGCAGTTTAATGGGACTCCAATACAATGAGCAGTTCTTC	CASSLMGLQYNEQFF
TRBV29-1	TRBJ1-2	.	.	TGCAGCGTTGACAGGGCCCATGGCTACACCTTC	CSVDRAHGYTF
TRBV10-1	TRBJ2-2	.	.	TGCGCCAGCAGTGCGGGGAGCAACGGGGAGCTGTTTTTT	CASSAGSNGELFF
TRBV7-2	TRBJ2-5	.	TRBD2	TGTGCCAGCAGCCTATCCCGTGCCCTAGCGGCACGTGAGACCCAGTACTTC	CASSLSRALAARETQYF
TRBV3-1/TRBV3-2	TRBJ2-3	.	TRBD2	TGTGCCAGCAGCCGCGGGGGGTCGATCACAGATACGCAGTATTTT	CASSRGGSITDTQYF
TRBV28	TRBJ1-5	once	.	TGTGCCAGCAGTTTGTTACGGTATCAGCCCCAGCATTTT	CASSLLRYQPQHF
TRBV4-1	TRBJ1-2	.	TRBD1	TGCGCCAGCAGCCAAGATACGAGGGGGCATGGCTACACCTTC	CASSQDTRGHGYTF
TRBV10-2	TRBJ1-1	once	TRBD1	TGCGCCGCCCGGGACAGGGAGACCGTGGCCACTGAAGCTTTCTTT	CAARDRETVATEAFF
TRBV19	TRBJ2-2	.	TRBD1	TGTGCCAGTAGTATGGACTGGACAGGTGGTGCCGGGGAGCTGTTTTTT	CASSMDWTGGAGELFF
TRBV2	TRBJ1-2	.	TRBD1	TGTGCCGGGGAAGAGACAGGGGATGATGGCTACACCTTC	CAGEETGDDGYTF
TRBV18	TRBJ1-2	once	TRBD1	TGTGCCAGCTCACCGGACAGGGCTGGCTACACCTTC	CASSPDRAGYTF
TRBV24-1	TRBJ2-5	.	TRBD2	TGTGCCACCAGTGATTCTACGCGGGGGGGACAAGAGACCCAGTACTTC	CATSDSTRGGQETQYF
TRBV6-5	TRBJ1-4	few	TRBD1	TGTGCCAGCAGCAACAGGGGTATGAATGAAAAACTGTTTTTT	CASSNRGMNEKLFF
TRBV11-3	TRBJ1-1	.	TRBD1	TGTGCCAGCGGAGAGACAGGGTCGGGCACTGAAGCTTTCTTT	CASGETGSGTEAFF
TRBV28	TRBJ1-5	.	TRBD1	TGTGCCAGCAGGATAGGGGGCTATCAGCCCCAGCATTTT	CASRIGGYQPQHF
TRBV28	TRBJ1-1	.	.	TGTGCCACTTGGGACACCTTGGGGGCTTTCTTT	CATWDTLGAFF
TRBV7-2	TRBJ2-3	once	TRBD2	TGTGCCAGCAGCTTAGACAGGAGCGGGGGGGCCGCGGATACGCAGTATTTT	CASSLDRSGGAADTQYF
TRBV14	TRBJ2-1	.	.	TGTGCCAGCAGCCAGGACAACCCCTACAATGAGCAGTTCTTC	CASSQDNPYNEQFF
TRBV3-1/TRBV3-2	TRBJ1-2	.	.	TGTGCCAGCAGCCAAGGCGCTCTCCTGATCAACTATGGCTACACCTTC	CASSQGALLINYGYTF
TRBV3-1/TRBV3-2	TRBJ2-2	.	TRBD1	TGTGCCAGCAGCCAAGGACAGGGAGTCGGGGAGCTGTTTTTT	CASSQGQGVGELFF
TRBV5-4	TRBJ1-3	once	.	TGTGCCAGCAGACACGCACCCTTGGACACCATATATTTT	CASRHAPLDTIYF
TRBV21-1	TRBJ1-2	.	.	TGTGCCAGCAGCAAATTAGGATTTAGGGGTCAAGGCTACACCTTC	CASSKLGFRGQGYTF
TRBV6-5	TRBJ2-3	.	TRBD2	TGTGCCAGCAAACAAGGTGTGGGGGGGGATACGCAGTATTTT	CASKQGVGGDTQYF
TRBV9	TRBJ2-2	.	.	TGTGCCAGCACCCCTACGTACGGCGGGGAGCTGTTTTTT	CASTPTYGGELFF
TRBV25-1	TRBJ2-5	.	.	TGTGCCAGCAGTGACCTCGGGGGAGAGACCCAGTACTTC	CASSDLGGETQYF
TRBV28	TRBJ1-3	.	.	TGTGCCAGCAGTACCGGTGGCTCTGGAAACACCATATATTTT	CASSTGGSGNTIYF
TRBV30	TRBJ2-7	.	TRBD1	TGTGCCTGGAGTGTAACGGGACAGGGGGCTTGGGAGCAGTACTTC	CAWSVTGQGAWEQYF
TRBV7-2	TRBJ1-5	.	.	TGTGCCAGCAGCCTATCCGGTCGGGTGGGCAATCAGCCCCAGCATTTT	CASSLSGRVGNQPQHF
TRBV29-1	TRBJ1-1	.	.	TGCAGCGCCGCTACAGGCCCGAACACTGAAGCTTTCTTT	CSAATGPNTEAFF
TRBV2	TRBJ1-6	.	.	TGTGCCAGTTTACTGAGCTCCTATAATTCACCCCTCCACTTT	CASLLSSYNSPLHF
TRBV27	TRBJ2-3	.	.	TGTGCCAGCAGTTTAGGAGATTCTAGCACAGATACGCAGTATTTT	CASSLGDSSTDTQYF
TRBV7-3	TRBJ2-2	few	TRBD2	TGTGCCAGCAGCTCCCTGACTAGCGGGGGCCCCGGGGAGCTGTTTTTT	CASSSLTSGGPGELFF
TRBV9	TRBJ2-5	.	TRBD1	TGTGCCAGCAGCGGATCGACAGGGGTGGGGGAGACCCAGTACTTC	CASSGSTGVGETQYF
TRBV2	TRBJ1-6	.	.	TGTGCCAGCAGTGATCGGGAAGGATATAATTCACCCCTCCACTTT	CASSDREGYNSPLHF
TRBV5-1	TRBJ2-1	.	.	TGCGCCAGCAGCTTTTCTCTTCAGGGACTCAATGAGCAGTTCTTC	CASSFSLQGLNEQFF
TRBV2	TRBJ1-2	once	.	TGTGCCAGCAGTGGGAGGCAGCTTTATGGCTACACCTTC	CASSGRQLYGYTF
TRBV18	TRBJ2-3	.	TRBD2	TGTGCCAGCTCACCCAATAGCGGGAGCACAGATACGCAGTATTTT	CASSPNSGSTDTQYF
TRBV6-1	TRBJ1-4	.	.	TGTGCCAGCAGTGAAACGGGTATTTCAAGTGGCGAAAAACTGTTTTTT	CASSETGISSGEKLFF
TRBV5-1	TRBJ1-5	.	.	TGCGCCAGCAGCTTGGATGCCCCGGGGAATCAGCCCCAGCATTTT	CASSLDAPGNQPQHF
TRBV5-5	TRBJ1-5	.	TRBD1	TGTGCCAGCAGCCGGACAGGGGATCAGCCCCAGCATTTT	CASSRTGDQPQHF
TRBV11-3	TRBJ2-2	.	TRBD2	TGTGCCAGCAGCTTAGGAAGGACTAGCGGGAACACCGGGGAGCTGTTTTTT	CASSLGRTSGNTGELFF
TRBV5-1	TRBJ2-1	.	.	TGCGCCAGCAGCCCACTGGACAGCAATGAGCAGTTCTTC	CASSPLDSNEQFF
TRBV5-6	TRBJ1-1	.	.	TGTGCCAGCAGCACTAGGGTGTCTCTGAACACTGAAGCTTTCTTT	CASSTRVSLNTEAFF
TRBV10-1	TRBJ1-1	once	.	TGCGCCAGCAGTGAGTTGGGAGGCACTGAAGCTTTCTTT	CASSELGGTEAFF
TRBV28	TRBJ2-4	once	.	TGTGCCAGCAGGCATACAGGGGGGGACATTCAGTACTTC	CASRHTGGDIQYF
TRBV3-1/TRBV3-2	TRBJ2-3	.	.	TGTGCCAGCAGCCAAGAGAAAGTCTCGGGGACAGATACGCAGTATTTT	CASSQEKVSGTDTQYF
TRBV2	TRBJ2-5	.	.	TGTGCCAGCACCCCGCGAACGGGGCAAGAGACCCAGTACTTC	CASTPRTGQETQYF
TRBV5-1	TRBJ1-1	.	.	TGCGCCAGCAGCTTGGGTGGGGGCCACACTGAAGCTTTCTTT	CASSLGGGHTEAFF
TRBV11-3	TRBJ2-7	.	.	TGTGCCAGCAGTAAGGAGGGGGGGGGCTCCTACGAGCAGTACTTC	CASSKEGGGSYEQYF
TRBV5-6	TRBJ1-2	.	TRBD1	TGTGCCAGCAGCTTGGCTTGGGCAGGGGGCGATGGCTACACCTTC	CASSLAWAGGDGYTF
TRBV7-2	TRBJ2-2	.	TRBD1	TGTGCCAGCAGCTTCGGGACAGGGTACGGGGAGCTGTTTTTT	CASSFGTGYGELFF
TRBV7-9	TRBJ2-7	.	.	TGTGCCAGCAGCTCGGACACCTCCTACGAGCAGTACTTC	CASSSDTSYEQYF
TRBV7-3	TRBJ1-1	.	.	TGTGCCAGCAGCCGCCTCGGTGGAGGGGAAGCTTTCTTT	CASSRLGGGEAFF
TRBV14	TRBJ1-1	.	.	TGTGCCAGCAGCCAGAGGAGGATTGCTGAAGCTTTCTTT	CASSQRRIAEAFF